The 17 T cell receptor beta chains reported below all come from one sample, sequenced in a study of T cells in Graves' hyperthyroidism and ophthalmopathy. Template material for amplifying TCR beta CDR3 regions consisted of RNA transcripts. The primer set for the first-round RT-PCR of the TCR CDR3 was HTBI. One entry per CDR3 protein results from TCRdb running MiXCR on the multiplex PCR reads. There are hundreds of thousands of distinct CDR3 sequences in the sample; approximately 14% occur only once, and under 7% lies in the top ten. Input material: blood. Receptors originate from a woman aged 30 to 39 with Graves' hyperthyroidism that later progressed to Graves' ophthalmopathy.

Many counts were recorded for this clonotype. This chain joins TRBV29-1 and TRBJ2-2; D not resolved. Germline lookup yields CDR1 SQVTM and CDR2 ANQGSEA. V shed 6 bases and J shed 2 bases, with 13 bases lying between them. The CDR3 spans 14 residues. The CDR3, as DNA: TGCAGCGTCGGTTCTTACACTAACACCGGGGAGCTGTTTTTT. Translating gives CSVGSYTNTGELFF.

The table lists this clonotype with many counts. The V call is TRBV2, the J call TRBJ1-5; D is possibly TRBD1 (5 bases). The V gene lost 0 bases and the J gene lost 9 bases, with 27 bases spanning the gap. Germline loops: CDR1 SNHLY, CDR2 FYNNEI. This CDR3 comprises 19 residues. The CDR3 DNA follows: TGTGCCAGCAGTGAAGCTGGGGGAGTGGGGGGGAGGACGTTGGGGCCCCAGCATTTT. Its protein is CASSEAGGVGGRTLGPQHF.

This clonotype has a count of ten or more. The rearrangement joins TRBV12-3 or TRBV12-4 to TRBJ1-5; a possible D gene is TRBD1 (6 bases). The CDR3 covers 15 residues. Trimming shortened V by 3 bases and J by 2 bases, and 11 bases separated the two germline ends. The CDR3 spells CASSFRGRGNQPQHF. CDR3 coding DNA: TGTGCCAGCAGTTTCAGGGGACGGGGCAATCAGCCCCAGCATTTT.

This clonotype has just a few counts. The chain employs TRBV12-3 or TRBV12-4 and TRBJ1-5, with D possibly TRBD1 on 5 matching bases. The CDR3 length is 16 residues. V was cut by 3 bases and J by 2 bases, with 14 bases left in between. The CDR3, as DNA: TGTGCCAGCAGTTTGGGTGGGGGTATGGGCAATCAGCCCCAGCATTTT. Its protein product is CASSLGGGMGNQPQHF.

The sample holds many counts of this clonotype. The chain uses TRBV30 and TRBJ2-3; D possibly corresponds to TRBD2 (6 bases). The V gene's germline CDR1 is GTSNPN and CDR2 SVGIG (reference sequence). The V end lost 4 bases, the J end lost 2 bases, and 7 bases lay between the germline ends. CDR3 size: 12 residues. The CDR3 spells CAWTGVTDTQYF. For the CDR3, the DNA is TGTGCCTGGACGGGAGTCACAGATACGCAGTATTTT.

Ten or more counts support this clonotype. The gene calls are TRBV4-3 and TRBJ2-5; possible D gene TRBD1, 6 bases. Trimming took 1 base from V and 5 from J, leaving 11 bases between them. The germline V gene encodes CDR1 LGHNA and CDR2 YSLEER. The CDR3 has 14 residues. CDR3 sequence: CASSQGQGSETQYF. The CDR3 DNA reads TGCGCCAGCAGCCAAGGGCAGGGGTCTGAGACCCAGTACTTC.

This clonotype was seen many times. The rearrangement joins TRBV7-2 to TRBJ2-7; 13 bases agree with TRBD2. The germline gives CDR1 SGHTA, CDR2 FQGNSA. CDR3 length equals 15 residues. V lost 5 bases and J lost 5; bases outside the gene matches: 6. In DNA, the CDR3 is TGTGCCAGCAGCACCGGACTAGCGGGAGTAAACGAGCAGTACTTC. Translation gives CASSTGLAGVNEQYF. Looking up the rest from reference TRBV7-2 and TRBJ2-7 gives the full variable domain: GAGVSQSPSNKVTEKGKDVELRCDPISGHTALYWYRQSLGQGLEFLIYFQGNSAPDKSGLPSDRFSAERTGGSVSTLTIQRTQQEDSAVYLCASSTGLAGVNEQYFGPGTRLTVT.

This clonotype was observed a handful of times. The chain uses TRBV30 and TRBJ1-5; TRBD1 aligns across 8 bases. The CDR3 sequence is 14 residues long. V trimming: 0 bases; J trimming: 3 bases; junction bases outside the gene matches: 1. Germline V gene data show CDR1 as GTSNPN and CDR2 as SVGIG (reference sequence). The CDR3 protein is CAWSVQGDNQPQHF. The CDR3 region has the DNA TGTGCCTGGAGTGTACAGGGGGACAATCAGCCCCAGCATTTT.

This clonotype was counted a few times. The chain carries TRBV7-3 and TRBJ2-1; D call uncertain. The CDR3 spans 17 residues. Trimming stripped 5 bases from V and 0 bases from J, with 17 bases between. Germline loops: CDR1 SGHTA, CDR2 FQGTGA. The CDR3 loop reads CASSRGHAASSYNEQFF. The CDR3, as DNA: TGTGCCAGCAGCCGAGGTCACGCGGCTAGCTCCTACAATGAGCAGTTCTTC.

Only a few counts were recorded for this clonotype. This chain links TRBV19 with TRBJ2-1, with a possible D match to TRBD1 (5 bases). V lost 9 bases and J 7 bases, leaving 16 bases between the germline ends. The V gene's germline CDR1 is LNHDA and CDR2 SQIVND (reference sequence). This CDR3 is 13 amino acids long. CDR3 bases: TGTGCCAGCTCAGGGATCCAAGGGAATGAGCAGTTCTTC. Protein: CASSGIQGNEQFF.

There are a few counts of this clonotype. The rearrangement joins TRBV12-3 or TRBV12-4 to TRBJ2-1; 12 bases are a match to TRBD2. V lost 4 bases and J lost 4; bases outside the gene matches: 11. The CDR3 loop spans 18 amino acids. The CDR3 DNA is TGTGCCAGCAGTTCCGGGACTAGCGGGCATGCCAAGTACAATGAGCAGTTCTTC. This codes for CASSSGTSGHAKYNEQFF.

Remarks on this clonotype: A read error may be the cause here, since a much bigger clone is one base away. The CDR3 end shows no conserved phenylalanine or tryptophan, and so a read error is likely. The chain combines TRBV7-9 with TRBJ2-3, with a weak D call TRBD1 (5 bases). The V and J ends lost 2 bases and 2 bases respectively, with 8 bases between them. Per germline, CDR1 SEHNR and CDR2 FQNEAQ (reference sequence). The CDR3 is 14 amino acids. The CDR3: CASSLQGPTDTQYL. DNA of the CDR3: TGTGCCAGCAGCTTACAGGGTCCCACAGATACGCAGTATCTT.

This clonotype was found many times. The chain links TRBV24-1 to TRBJ2-1; possible D gene TRBD2, 6 bases. V was shortened by 2 bases and J by 6 bases, with 13 bases between the two germline ends. Looked up from germline, CDR1 is KGHDR and CDR2 is SFDVKD. CDR3 length equals 15 residues. The CDR3 coding sequence is TGTGCCACCAGTGATTCTGGGGGGAGGATCAATGAGCAGTTCTTC. Protein: CATSDSGGRINEQFF.

This chain uses TRBV11-3 with TRBJ2-5, with TRBD1 identical over 7 bases. The CDR3 contains 14 residues. Germline CDR1 reads SGHNT; CDR2 reads YENEEA. The trim removed 5 bases at V and 2 bases at J, leaving 5 bases unmatched. The CDR3 spells CASSPGQQQETQYF. The DNA for the CDR3 is TGTGCCAGCAGCCCGGGACAGCAACAAGAGACCCAGTACTTC.

As DNA, the CDR3 is TGTGCCAGCAGCCTAAAAGGGGTTGCAGCTTTCTTT. Residues: CASSLKGVAAFF. The chain employs TRBV13 and TRBJ1-1; D might be TRBD1 (5 bases). From germline, CDR1 is PRHDT and CDR2 FYEKMQ (reference sequence). V gave up 5 bases and J gave up 10 bases, with 14 bases separating them. There are 12 residues in the CDR3.

This clonotype was counted many times. V is TRBV7-9 and J is TRBJ2-3; tentative D call: TRBD2 (6 bases). V was clipped by 2 bases and J by 5 bases, with 11 bases between them. This CDR3 comprises 14 residues. Germline assignment: CDR1 SEHNR and CDR2 FQNEAQ (reference sequence). DNA for the CDR3: TGTGCCAGCAGCTTACTACCGGGACTAGATACGCAGTATTTT. It yields the protein CASSLLPGLDTQYF.

This clonotype appeared many times. V is TRBV28 and J is TRBJ1-6, with D tentatively TRBD1 (6 bases). This CDR3 comprises 14 residues. V lost 6 bases and J lost 0, with 6 bases in between. From germline, CDR1 is MDHEN and CDR2 SYDVKM. CDR3 sequence (DNA): TGTGCCAGCAGAGGGGGCTCCTATAATTCACCCCTCCACTTT. Translated, it gives CASRGGSYNSPLHF.